This T cell receptor (beta chain) was identified in a study of regulatory T cells in long-lasting Graves disease. The germline gives CDR1 SGHKS, CDR2 YYEKEE (reference sequence). V dropped 4 bases and J dropped 7; count of bases not matched to a gene: 7. The CDR3 consists of 14 residues. Construction of the TCR beta libraries employed iRepertoire HTBI primers in conjunction with Arm-PCR of CDR3 regions. TCRdb reprocessed the multiplex PCR reads with MiXCR, giving one entry per CDR3 protein. The sample includes approximately 400,000 distinct CDR3 sequences, about 15% of them seen just once. The time point is: newly diagnosed GD, antithyroid drugs for less than 3 months. Researchers made the TCR library from RNA that was extracted from PBMCs. This sample also appeared in a second study, on T cells in Graves' hyperthyroidism and ophthalmopathy.

The V and J genes are TRBV5-5 and TRBJ1-5, with 8 bases aligning to TRBD1. The origin of this receptor is a woman aged 25 to 45 with Graves disease. The material sequenced was peripheral blood mononuclear cells (PBMCs), taken at new diagnosis, from a patient treated with antithyroid drugs. The CDR3 DNA follows: TGTGCCAGCAGCACTACAGGGGGAGAACAGCCCCAGCATTTT. Encoded protein: CASSTTGGEQPQHF.